These T cell receptor beta chains were read from a single sample in a study of blood T cell repertoires in COVID-19. Some clones are missing from TCRdb's copy, which holds only in-frame ones; the method was immunoSEQ multiplex PCR. The sample includes around 60,000 clones, around 77% of them seen just once. Sample: peripheral blood. The receptors were gathered from an elderly man with active or convalescent COVID-19. CDR3s include the opening cysteine and the closing phenylalanine or tryptophan. A D gene is named only where the DNA matches it firmly. A row's size may be missing; if present it is once, few, many or a size class.

clone size | D gene | J gene | V gene | CDR3 protein | CDR3 DNA
- | TRBD1 | TRBJ2-7 | TRBV7-9 | CASSLARDRGSHEQYF | TGTGCCAGCAGCTTAGCGAGGGACAGGGGATCCCACGAGCAGTACTTC
- | TRBD1 | TRBJ2-7 | TRBV4-1 | CASSYADRDREGQYF | TGCGCCAGCAGCTATGCCGACCGGGACAGGGAGGGGCAGTACTTC
few | - | TRBJ1-5 | TRBV3-1/TRBV3-2 | CASSLEGGNQPQHF | TGTGCCAGCAGCCTCGAGGGGGGCAATCAGCCCCAGCATTTT
- | TRBD2 | TRBJ2-3 | TRBV29-1 | CSVPGLAGNTDTQYF | TGCAGCGTTCCTGGACTAGCGGGGAACACAGATACGCAGTATTTT
few | TRBD2 | TRBJ2-5 | TRBV3-1/TRBV3-2 | CASSQALAGGGAQYF | TGTGCCAGCAGCCAAGCACTAGCGGGCGGAGGGGCCCAGTACTTC
- | - | TRBJ2-7 | TRBV7-2 | CASSPGGGLSYEQYF | TGTGCCAGCAGCCCGGGAGGGGGCCTCTCCTACGAGCAGTACTTC
- | TRBD2 | TRBJ2-7 | TRBV25-1 | CASSKQLAGGPGYEQYF | TGTGCCAGCAGTAAACAACTAGCGGGGGGGCCTGGATACGAGCAGTACTTC
- | TRBD2 | TRBJ2-7 | TRBV5-1 | CASSLGPPTSLSSYEQYF | TGCGCCAGCAGCTTGGGACCCCCGACTAGCTTAAGCTCCTACGAGCAGTACTTC
- | - | TRBJ1-1 | TRBV18 | CASSPIPSGSTEAFF | TGTGCCAGCTCACCCATACCTTCCGGGAGCACTGAAGCTTTCTTT
few | TRBD1 | TRBJ1-4 | TRBV19 | CASSTTGGVEKLFF | TGTGCCAGTAGTACCACAGGGGGCGTTGAAAAACTGTTTTTT
- | - | TRBJ1-1 | TRBV6-5 | CASRPQDSEAFF | TGTGCCAGCAGACCACAGGACAGTGAAGCTTTCTTT
- | - | TRBJ1-4 | TRBV5-1 | CASSLGQTSSEKLFF | TGCGCCAGCAGCTTAGGACAGACTAGCTCCGAAAAACTGTTTTTT
- | - | TRBJ2-7 | TRBV7-2 | CASSLLTGAYEQYF | TGTGCCAGCAGCTTATTGACGGGAGCCTACGAGCAGTACTTC
- | TRBD1 | TRBJ2-3 | TRBV2 | CASSRGQFNTDTQYF | TGTGCCAGCAGTCGGGGACAGTTTAACACAGATACGCAGTATTTT
few | - | TRBJ2-7 | TRBV19 | CASSTGLRYEQYF | TGTGCCAGTAGTACGGGACTGAGGTACGAGCAGTACTTC
- | - | TRBJ2-5 | TRBV7-2 | CASSPKGGETQYF | TGTGCCAGCAGCCCCAAAGGGGGAGAGACCCAGTACTTC
- | - | TRBJ2-7 | TRBV6-5 | CASSRHSSYEQYF | TGTGCCAGCAGTCGGCACAGCTCCTACGAGCAGTACTTC
- | TRBD2 | TRBJ2-1 | TRBV6-6 | CASSSGLAGVYNEQFF | TGTGCCAGCAGTTCTGGACTAGCGGGCGTCTACAATGAGCAGTTCTTC
- | - | TRBJ2-5 | TRBV29-1 | CSSAGSYKETQYF | TGCAGCTCGGCGGGGTCGTATAAAGAGACCCAGTACTTC
many | - | TRBJ1-1 | TRBV29-1 | CSVDFGRGNTEAFF | TGCAGCGTTGACTTCGGCAGGGGGAACACTGAAGCTTTCTTT
- | TRBD1 | TRBJ1-6 | TRBV6-5 | CASGQGSRSPLHF | TGTGCCAGCGGACAGGGGAGCCGTTCACCCCTCCACTTT
- | TRBD1 | TRBJ2-7 | TRBV27 | CASSKGTGVSRANYEQYF | TGTGCCAGCTCCAAGGGGACAGGGGTCTCAAGGGCAAACTACGAGCAGTACTTC
- | TRBD1 | TRBJ2-2 | TRBV25-1 | CASSDAGTGGTGELFF | TGTGCCAGCAGTGACGCCGGGACAGGGGGGACCGGGGAGCTGTTTTTT
- | TRBD1 | TRBJ1-3 | TRBV28 | CASSFIKGGHTIYF | TGTGCCAGCAGTTTTATAAAAGGGGGCCACACCATATATTTT
- | - | TRBJ2-3 | TRBV13 | CASSLGNFAGNTDTQYF | TGTGCCAGCAGCTTAGGAAACTTCGCGGGAAACACAGATACGCAGTATTTT
once | - | TRBJ1-1 | TRBV19 | CASSATGVTEAFF | TGTGCCAGTAGTGCCACCGGGGTGACTGAAGCTTTCTTT
- | TRBD1 | TRBJ1-2 | TRBV28 | CASSSGQGLGGYTF | TGTGCCAGCAGTTCCGGACAGGGTCTGGGAGGCTACACCTTC
- | TRBD1 | TRBJ2-7 | TRBV18 | CASSRDRGPYEQYF | TGTGCCAGCTCGCGGGACAGGGGGCCGTACGAGCAGTACTTC
once | TRBD2 | TRBJ2-7 | TRBV9 | CASSVGRVYEQYF | TGTGCCAGCAGCGTTGGGAGGGTCTACGAGCAGTACTTC
- | - | TRBJ2-1 | TRBV6-2/TRBV6-3 | CASSPLSYNEQFF | TGTGCCAGCAGTCCCCTGAGCTACAATGAGCAGTTCTTC
- | - | TRBJ1-4 | TRBV12-5 | CASGLEQIQDFANEKLFF | TGTGCTAGTGGTTTGGAGCAGATCCAAGACTTCGCTAATGAAAAACTGTTTTTT
- | - | TRBJ1-1 | TRBV18 | CASSPGTGDLNTEAFF | TGTGCCAGCTCACCTGGTACGGGGGACCTGAACACTGAAGCTTTCTTT
- | - | TRBJ1-2 | TRBV3-1/TRBV3-2 | CASSHPGARLLWDGYTF | TGTGCCAGCAGCCATCCAGGGGCCCGATTGCTCTGGGATGGCTACACCTTC
few | TRBD2 | TRBJ2-7 | TRBV6-5 | CASSYLTSGSYEQYF | TGTGCCAGCAGTTACCTGACTAGCGGGAGCTACGAGCAGTACTTC
- | - | TRBJ2-1 | TRBV7-8 | CASSYSPLSNEQFF | TGTGCCAGCAGCTACTCTCCCCTGAGCAATGAGCAGTTCTTC
- | - | TRBJ2-1 | TRBV9 | CASSRGLYNSYNEQFF | TGTGCCAGCAGCAGGGGCCTTTACAACTCCTACAATGAGCAGTTCTTC
- | - | TRBJ2-1 | TRBV7-6 | CASSFAGASYNEQFF | TGTGCCAGCAGCTTTGCGGGGGCCTCCTACAATGAGCAGTTCTTC
- | TRBD1 | TRBJ2-7 | TRBV5-1 | CASSLSRGSYEQYF | TGCGCCAGCAGCTTAAGCAGGGGGTCCTACGAGCAGTACTTC
- | - | TRBJ2-2 | TRBV28 | CASNGLAANTGELFF | TGTGCCAGCAATGGGTTAGCGGCGAACACCGGGGAGCTGTTTTTT
- | - | TRBJ2-5 | TRBV3-1/TRBV3-2 | CASSQDPRLGETQYF | TGTGCCAGCAGCCAAGATCCTAGACTAGGCGAGACCCAGTACTTC
- | TRBD1 | TRBJ1-5 | TRBV27 | CASSRDRVSNQPQHF | TGTGCCAGCAGTAGGGACAGGGTCTCAAATCAGCCCCAGCATTTT
- | TRBD1 | TRBJ1-2 | TRBV27 | CASGRTGGSYGYTF | TGTGCCAGCGGGCGGACAGGGGGCTCCTATGGCTACACCTTC
- | TRBD2 | TRBJ2-5 | TRBV4-3 | CASSSGLAGGSLHF | TGCGCCAGCAGCTCGGGACTAGCGGGAGGGTCCCTCCACTTC
- | TRBD1 | TRBJ2-7 | TRBV5-1 | CASSRDSGTSEQYF | TGCGCCAGCAGCAGGGACAGCGGTACAAGTGAGCAGTACTTC
- | - | TRBJ1-4 | TRBV2 | CASNLGPREKLFF | TGTGCCAGCAACCTGGGCCCCCGGGAAAAACTGTTTTTT
few | - | TRBJ2-5 | TRBV30 | CAWSVLRTQYF | TGTGCCTGGAGTGTACTGAGGACCCAGTACTTC
medium-sized | - | TRBJ1-6 | TRBV28 | CASSLLQNNSPLHF | TGTGCCAGCAGTTTATTACAGAATAATTCACCCCTCCACTTT
- | - | TRBJ2-7 | TRBV29-1 | CSVEITNRPTYEQYF | TGCAGCGTTGAGATTACGAACAGACCCACCTACGAGCAGTACTTC
few | - | TRBJ2-3 | TRBV14 | CASSSINTDTQYF | TGTGCCAGCAGCTCCATCAACACAGATACGCAGTATTTT
- | TRBD2 | TRBJ2-1 | TRBV18 | CASSPRRGPGLAGGRVDNEQFF | TGTGCCAGCTCACCACGGCGGGGACCGGGACTAGCGGGAGGGCGAGTTGACAATGAGCAGTTCTTC
- | - | TRBJ2-3 | TRBV6-1 | CASSVGRGSYTDTQYF | TGTGCCAGCAGTGTTGGAAGGGGGTCTTACACAGATACGCAGTATTTT
- | - | TRBJ1-2 | TRBV6-5 | CASRTDSFYSGYTF | TGTGCGAGCCGGACGGACAGTTTTTATAGCGGCTACACCTTC
- | TRBD2 | TRBJ2-5 | TRBV5-6 | CASSWVGLGSGEQETQYF | TGTGCCAGCAGCTGGGTGGGGTTGGGGAGCGGGGAGCAAGAGACCCAGTACTTC
- | TRBD2 | TRBJ2-1 | TRBV5-1 | CASSLSLAYNEQFF | TGCGCCAGCAGCCTCTCACTAGCGTACAATGAGCAGTTCTTC
- | TRBD2 | TRBJ2-3 | TRBV18 | CASSPSGTSGADTQYF | TGTGCCAGCTCACCATCCGGGACTAGTGGTGCAGATACGCAGTATTTT